The TCR beta chain under discussion was sequenced for a study of blood T cell repertoires in COVID-19. The wider study: T cells, B-cell-depleted T cells, or PBMCs provided the cDNA or gDNA that served as material.

Per the original data handling: Estimates of nucleated cell counts were drawn from the amplification of reference gene primers. The assay was immunoSEQ multiplex PCR, and TCRdb's table has in-frame clones only and misses some. V and J calls and clone size follow that table, whereas D and trimming were derived from the DNA. The sample includes 90,000 to 110,000 clones, around 86% of them seen just once. This receptor was obtained from a man aged 50-60 years with acute or convalescent COVID-19. The sample taken for sequencing was peripheral blood.

The CDR3 nucleotides are TGTGCCACCGGGACAGCCACCTACGAGCAGTACTTC. Protein sequence: CATGTATYEQYF. The rearrangement links TRBV2 to TRBJ2-7; 7 bases line up with TRBD1. Trimming cost V 10 bases and J 2 bases; bases outside gene matches: 5. The CDR3 runs 12 residues. From germline, CDR1 is SNHLY and CDR2 FYNNEI.